This TCR beta chain came from a study of cytotoxic CD8 clonotypes in ibrutinib-treated CLL. CDR1 SGDLS and CDR2 YYNGEE come from the germline V gene. The CDR3 loop spans 14 amino acids. Trimming shortened V by 2 bases and J by 6 bases, and 11 bases separated the two germline ends. TCRdb's copy holds only in-frame clones and misses some; the assay was immunoSEQ multiplex PCR. The sample consists of some 140,000 clones, 75% to 95% of them appearing once. This chain connects TRBV9 to TRBJ1-4; D not resolved. The receptor was derived from a human donor with chronic lymphocytic leukemia. Sequencing was performed on PBMCs, taken after 12 months of ibrutinib treatment. The DNA for the CDR3 is TGTGCCAGCAGCGTGGGTGAGGTTCATGAAAAACTGTTTTTT. Translated: CASSVGEVHEKLFF. The variable domain in full, with the rest retrieved from reference TRBV9 and TRBJ1-4, is DSGVTQTPKHLITATGQRVTLRCSPRSGDLSVYWYQQSLDQGLQFLIQYYNGEERAKGNILERFSAQQFPDLHSELNLSSLELGDSALYFCASSVGEVHEKLFFGSGTQLSVL.